This T cell receptor (beta chain) is from a study of T cells after yellow fever vaccination. Making TCR cDNA involved 5'RACE template switching, which added UMIs and a universal primer site. TCRdb used MiXCR to reprocess the 5' RACE reads, holding one entry per CDR3 protein. The table has about 240,000 distinct CDR3 sequences, less than 9% seen once. As for this clonotype: No antigen is known for it.

Study-level results: From the bulk population, abundant clonotypes could contaminate and appear within FACS-sorted repertoires. Shared CD4/CD8 clonotypes were a small share, likely from convergent recombination.

The CDR3 is 18 amino acids. Germline CDR1 MNHEY, CDR2 SVGEGT. The ends lost 2 bases at V and 3 bases at J; junction bases unmatched: 14. Sequenced material: CD4+ T cells sorted from PBMCs, taken 15 days after the yellow fever booster vaccination. The receptor was derived from a man aged 25-45 years who received the YFV17D yellow fever vaccine. The chain combines TRBV6-2 or TRBV6-3 with TRBJ2-5, with 8 bases that match TRBD2. The CDR3 region has the DNA TGTGCCAGCAGTTACGATATACTCCGGACTAGCTGGAAAGAGACCCAGTACTTC. Amino acids: CASSYDILRTSWKETQYF.